This TCR beta chain was profiled in a study of T cell responses to AZD1222 COVID-19 vaccine. Overall study findings and caveats: Seropositive at baseline were only a handful of AZD1222 recipients. Repertoire samples came only from after the peak T cell response. White British donors predominated, females outnumbered males, and clonal diversity was possibly underestimated.

Trimming cost V 0 bases and J 2 bases; bases outside gene matches: 5. Germline loops: CDR1 SGHRS, CDR2 YFSETQ. The CDR3 length is 15 residues. Profiled with immunoSEQ multiplex PCR; TCRdb holds only in-frame clones, not every one. The data show roughly 99,000 clones, about 90% seen once. Of note for this clone: Its antigen is unidentified.

Sequencing used peripheral blood, obtained 28 days after the second AZD1222 dose. The rearrangement joins TRBV5-1 to TRBJ2-7; 7 bases are a match to TRBD1. This TCR was recovered from an adult who received the AZD1222 COVID-19 vaccine. The CDR3 nucleotides read TGCGCCAGCAGCTTGGAGCCGACAGGGCCCTACGAGCAGTACTTC. It encodes CASSLEPTGPYEQYF.